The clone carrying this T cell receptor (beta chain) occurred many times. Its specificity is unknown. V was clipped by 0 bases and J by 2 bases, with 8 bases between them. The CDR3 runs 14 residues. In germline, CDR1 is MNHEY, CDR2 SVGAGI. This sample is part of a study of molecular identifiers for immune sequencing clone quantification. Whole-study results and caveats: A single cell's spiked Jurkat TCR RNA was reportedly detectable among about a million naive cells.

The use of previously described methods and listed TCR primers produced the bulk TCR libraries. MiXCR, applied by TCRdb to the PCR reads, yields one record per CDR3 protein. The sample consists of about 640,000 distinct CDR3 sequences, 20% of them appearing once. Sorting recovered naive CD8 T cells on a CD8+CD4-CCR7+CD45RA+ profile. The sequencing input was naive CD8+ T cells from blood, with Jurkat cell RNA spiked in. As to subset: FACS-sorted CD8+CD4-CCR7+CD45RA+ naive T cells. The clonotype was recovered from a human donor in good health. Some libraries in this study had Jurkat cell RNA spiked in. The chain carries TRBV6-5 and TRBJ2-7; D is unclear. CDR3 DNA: TGTGCCAGCAGTTACTCGGGGATACCCTACGAGCAGTACTTC. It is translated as CASSYSGIPYEQYF.